This T cell receptor (beta chain) was identified in a study of Tregs in tolerant kidney transplant recipients. Findings and limits, study-wide: Activated donor B cell expansion appeared to reveal the most relevant donor-specific TCRbeta repertoire. No direct test of biological reproducibility was done here. The small number of patients limits these findings pending further validation.

CD4+CD25+CD127- Tregs, CD4+CD25- non-Tregs, CD4 and CD8 cells were sorted. Generated by immunoSEQ multiplex PCR, the TCRdb table keeps only in-frame clones and is missing some. The data show under 100,000 clones, with more than 90% seen just once and around 4.5% held by the top ten. As regards this clone: The target antigen is unknown.

The CDR3 loop spans 15 amino acids. CDR1 is SEHNR, CDR2 FQNEAQ, per germline (reference sequence). With 4 bases clipped from V and 3 bases from J, the junction kept 7 bases outside the gene matches. Material for sequencing was CD8+ T cells from blood. The TCR sequence derives from a human donor in good health. The chain employs TRBV7-9 and TRBJ1-2; 8 bases fit TRBD1. The CDR3 here is CASSSSSGGHYGYTF. The CDR3 DNA sequence: TGTGCCAGCAGCTCGAGCTCAGGGGGCCACTATGGCTACACCTTC.